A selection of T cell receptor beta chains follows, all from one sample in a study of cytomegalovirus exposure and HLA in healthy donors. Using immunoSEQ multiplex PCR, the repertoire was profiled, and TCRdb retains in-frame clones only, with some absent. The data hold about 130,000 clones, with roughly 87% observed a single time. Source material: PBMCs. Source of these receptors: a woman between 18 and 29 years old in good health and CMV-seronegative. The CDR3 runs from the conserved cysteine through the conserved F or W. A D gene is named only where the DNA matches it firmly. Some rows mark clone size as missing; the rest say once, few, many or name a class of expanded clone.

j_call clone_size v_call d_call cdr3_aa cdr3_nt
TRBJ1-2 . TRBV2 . CASSSGGGVGYGYTF TGTGCCAGCAGCTCAGGCGGGGGGGTGGGCTATGGCTACACCTTC
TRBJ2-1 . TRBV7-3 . CASSLIQGSSNEQFF TGTGCCAGCAGCTTAATTCAGGGGAGCTCCAATGAGCAGTTCTTC
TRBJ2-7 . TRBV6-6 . CASSYSGGTYEQYF TGTGCCAGCAGTTACTCCGGAGGAACTTACGAGCAGTACTTC
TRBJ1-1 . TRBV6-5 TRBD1 CASTRTGGETEAFF TGTGCCAGCACCAGGACAGGGGGGGAGACTGAAGCTTTCTTT
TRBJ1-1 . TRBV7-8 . CASSLADYDTEAFF TGTGCCAGCAGCTTAGCAGACTATGACACTGAAGCTTTCTTT
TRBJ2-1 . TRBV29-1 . CSVGTTTYSYNEQFF TGCAGCGTTGGCACTACCACATACTCCTACAATGAGCAGTTCTTC
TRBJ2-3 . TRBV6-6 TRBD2 CASSSSGEADTQYF TGTGCCAGCAGTTCTAGCGGGGAGGCAGATACGCAGTATTTT
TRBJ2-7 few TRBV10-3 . CAIYRLSYEQYF TGTGCCATCTACAGGCTCTCCTACGAGCAGTACTTC
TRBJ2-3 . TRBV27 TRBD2 CASSLYIRGGTDTQYF TGTGCCAGCAGTTTATATATCCGGGGGGGCACAGATACGCAGTATTTT
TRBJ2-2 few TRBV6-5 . CASSRTGDTGELFF TGTGCCAGCAGCCGGACTGGGGACACCGGGGAGCTGTTTTTT
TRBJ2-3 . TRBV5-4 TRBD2 CANSGGDLTDTQYF TGTGCAAACAGCGGGGGGGACCTCACAGATACGCAGTATTTT